This T cell receptor beta chain was recovered during a study of blood T cell repertoires in COVID-19. Study-level background: Acute-phase and convalescent COVID-19 samples originated in the United States, Italy and Spain. From T cells, B-cell-depleted T cells, or PBMCs came the material, which was cDNA or gDNA.

Authors' processing steps: Amplified reference gene primers provided the basis for estimating nucleated cell counts. Produced via immunoSEQ multiplex PCR; TCRdb's table is partial and in-frame only. That table is the source of V, J and clone size, and D and trimming were worked out from the DNA. Among about 83,000 clones, more than 80% were seen once, and the ten largest hold around a sixth. The CDR3 consists of 14 residues. Germline-derived CDR1 and CDR2 are MNHNY and SVGAGI (reference sequence). The V and J ends lost 6 bases and 8 bases, in that order; junction bases with no gene match: 9. The J gene is TRBJ1-2, the V gene TRBV6-6; 10 positions agree with TRBD1. The source material was peripheral blood. The TCR was taken from a woman older than 75 with acute or convalescent COVID-19. CDR3 sequence: CASRVGTGANGYTF. CDR3 bases: TGTGCCAGCAGGGTGGGGACAGGGGCAAACGGCTACACCTTC.